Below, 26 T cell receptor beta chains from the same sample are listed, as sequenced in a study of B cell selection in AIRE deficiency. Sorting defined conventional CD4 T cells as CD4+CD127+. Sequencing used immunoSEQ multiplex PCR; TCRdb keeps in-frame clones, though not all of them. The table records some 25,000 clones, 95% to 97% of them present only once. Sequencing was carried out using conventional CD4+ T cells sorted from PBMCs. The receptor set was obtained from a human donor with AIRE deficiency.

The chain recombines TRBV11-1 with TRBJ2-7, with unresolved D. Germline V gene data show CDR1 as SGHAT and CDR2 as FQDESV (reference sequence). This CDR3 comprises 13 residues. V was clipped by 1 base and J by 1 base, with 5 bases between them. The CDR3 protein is CASSLGRSYEQYF. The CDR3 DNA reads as TGTGCCAGCAGCTTAGGAAGATCCTACGAGCAGTACTTC.

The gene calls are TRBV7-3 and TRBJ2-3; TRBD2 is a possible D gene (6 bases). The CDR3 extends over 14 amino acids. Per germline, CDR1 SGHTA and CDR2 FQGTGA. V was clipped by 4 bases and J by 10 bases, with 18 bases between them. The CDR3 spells CASSSFPGLDAQYF. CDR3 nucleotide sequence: TGTGCCAGCAGCTCCTTCCCGGGACTCGACGCGCAGTATTTT.

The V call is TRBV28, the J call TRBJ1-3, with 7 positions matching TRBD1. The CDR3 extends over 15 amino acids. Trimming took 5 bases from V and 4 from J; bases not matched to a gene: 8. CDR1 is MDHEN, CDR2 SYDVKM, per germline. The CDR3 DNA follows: TGTGCCAGCAGTGCCTGGACAGGTGGGGGAAACACCATATATTTT. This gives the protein CASSAWTGGGNTIYF.

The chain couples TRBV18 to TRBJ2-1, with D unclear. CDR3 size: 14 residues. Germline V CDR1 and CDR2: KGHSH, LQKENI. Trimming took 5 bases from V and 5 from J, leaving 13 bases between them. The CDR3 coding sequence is TGTGCCAGCTCATTAACTTCCTTGCACAATGAGCAGTTCTTC. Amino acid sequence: CASSLTSLHNEQFF.

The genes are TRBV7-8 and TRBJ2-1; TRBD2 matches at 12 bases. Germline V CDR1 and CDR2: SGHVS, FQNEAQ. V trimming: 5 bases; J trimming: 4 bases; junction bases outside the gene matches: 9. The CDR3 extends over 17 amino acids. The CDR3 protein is CASSPRTSGTSYNEQFF. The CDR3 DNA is TGTGCCAGCAGCCCAAGGACTAGCGGGACCTCTTACAATGAGCAGTTCTTC.

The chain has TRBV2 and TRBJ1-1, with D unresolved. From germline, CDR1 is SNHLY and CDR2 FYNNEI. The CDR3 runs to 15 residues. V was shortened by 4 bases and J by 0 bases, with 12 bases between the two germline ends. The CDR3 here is CASSAEFTVNTEAFF. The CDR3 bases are TGTGCCAGCAGTGCAGAATTCACAGTGAACACTGAAGCTTTCTTT. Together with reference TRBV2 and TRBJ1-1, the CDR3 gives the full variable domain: EPEVTQTPSHQVTQMGQEVILRCVPISNHLYFYWYRQILGQKVEFLVSFYNNEISEKSEIFDDQFSVERPDGSNFTLKIRSTKLEDSAMYFCASSAEFTVNTEAFFGQGTRLTVV.

The CDR3 DNA reads as TGTGCCAGCAGTTGGACTAGCGGTTACCAAGAGACCCAGTACTTC. The encoded protein is CASSWTSGYQETQYF. The chain links TRBV6-6 to TRBJ2-5; 10 nucleotides line up with TRBD2. Germline V CDR1 and CDR2: MNHNY, SVGAGI (reference sequence). This CDR3 region has 15 residues. V was clipped by 4 bases and J by 0 bases; unmatched bases: 2.

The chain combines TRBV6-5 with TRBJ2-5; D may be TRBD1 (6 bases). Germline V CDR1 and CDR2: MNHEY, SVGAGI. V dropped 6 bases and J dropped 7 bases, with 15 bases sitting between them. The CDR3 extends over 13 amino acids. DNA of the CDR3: TGTGCCAGCAGAGCCCACCAACAGGGGACCCAGTACTTC. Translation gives CASRAHQQGTQYF.

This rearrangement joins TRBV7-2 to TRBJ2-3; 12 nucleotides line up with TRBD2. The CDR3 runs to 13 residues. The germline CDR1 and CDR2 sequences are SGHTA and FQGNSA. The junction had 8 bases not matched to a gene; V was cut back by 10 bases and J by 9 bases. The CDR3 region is CANGLAGQYTQYF. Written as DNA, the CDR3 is TGTGCCAATGGACTAGCGGGACAATACACGCAGTATTTT.

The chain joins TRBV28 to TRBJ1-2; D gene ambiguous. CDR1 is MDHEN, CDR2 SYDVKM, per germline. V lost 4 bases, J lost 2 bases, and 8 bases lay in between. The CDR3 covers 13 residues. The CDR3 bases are TGTGCCAGCAGTTATTACATCAACTATGGCTACACCTTC. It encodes CASSYYINYGYTF.

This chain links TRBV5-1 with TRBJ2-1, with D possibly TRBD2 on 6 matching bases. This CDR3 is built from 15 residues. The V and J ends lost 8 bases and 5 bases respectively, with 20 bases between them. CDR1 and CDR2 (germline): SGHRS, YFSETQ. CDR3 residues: CARGGTMSTDNEQFF. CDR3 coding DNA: TGCGCCAGGGGGGGAACAATGAGCACTGACAATGAGCAGTTCTTC.

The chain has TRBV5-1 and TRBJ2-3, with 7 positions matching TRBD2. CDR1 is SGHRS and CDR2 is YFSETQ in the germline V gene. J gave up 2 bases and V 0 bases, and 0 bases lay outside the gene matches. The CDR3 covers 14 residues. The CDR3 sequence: CASSLGLATDTQYF. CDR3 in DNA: TGCGCCAGCAGCTTGGGACTAGCCACAGATACGCAGTATTTT.

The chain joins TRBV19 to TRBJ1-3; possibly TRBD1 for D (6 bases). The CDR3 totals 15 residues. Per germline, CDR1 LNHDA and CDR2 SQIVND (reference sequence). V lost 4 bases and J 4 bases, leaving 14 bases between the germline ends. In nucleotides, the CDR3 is TGTGCCAGTAGTAAAACTCGGACAGTCGGAAACACCATATATTTT. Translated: CASSKTRTVGNTIYF.

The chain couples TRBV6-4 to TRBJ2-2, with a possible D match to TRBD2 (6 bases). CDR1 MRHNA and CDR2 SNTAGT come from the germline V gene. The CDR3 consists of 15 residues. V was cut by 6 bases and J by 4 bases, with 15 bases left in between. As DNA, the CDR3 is TGTGCCAGCAGGGCGAGCGGGCAGTTCACCGGGGAGCTGTTTTTT. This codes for CASRASGQFTGELFF.

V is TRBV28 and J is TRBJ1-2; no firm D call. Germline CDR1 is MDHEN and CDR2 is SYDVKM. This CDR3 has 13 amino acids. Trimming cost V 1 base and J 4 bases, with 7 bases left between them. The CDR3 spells CASSLSVLYGYTF. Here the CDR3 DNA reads TGTGCCAGCAGTTTATCTGTCCTCTATGGCTACACCTTC.

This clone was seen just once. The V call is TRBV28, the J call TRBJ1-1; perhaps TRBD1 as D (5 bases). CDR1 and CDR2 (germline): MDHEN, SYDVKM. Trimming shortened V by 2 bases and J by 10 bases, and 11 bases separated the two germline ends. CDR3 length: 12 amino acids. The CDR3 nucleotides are TGTGCCAGCAGTTTAGGGGGTTTCCGAGCTTTCTTT. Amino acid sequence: CASSLGGFRAFF.

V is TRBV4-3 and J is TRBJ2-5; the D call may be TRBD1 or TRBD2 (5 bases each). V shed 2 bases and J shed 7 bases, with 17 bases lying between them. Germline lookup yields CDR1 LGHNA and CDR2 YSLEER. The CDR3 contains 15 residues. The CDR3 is CASSQSTGAWGTQYF. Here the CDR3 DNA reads TGCGCCAGCAGCCAAAGTACCGGGGCTTGGGGGACCCAGTACTTC.

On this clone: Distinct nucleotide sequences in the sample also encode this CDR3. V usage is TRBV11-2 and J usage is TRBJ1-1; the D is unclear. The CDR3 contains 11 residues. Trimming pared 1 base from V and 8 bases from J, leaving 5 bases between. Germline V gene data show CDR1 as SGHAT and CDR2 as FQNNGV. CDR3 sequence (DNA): TGTGCCAGCAGCTTAGTCTTGGAAGCTTTCTTT. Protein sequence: CASSLVLEAFF.

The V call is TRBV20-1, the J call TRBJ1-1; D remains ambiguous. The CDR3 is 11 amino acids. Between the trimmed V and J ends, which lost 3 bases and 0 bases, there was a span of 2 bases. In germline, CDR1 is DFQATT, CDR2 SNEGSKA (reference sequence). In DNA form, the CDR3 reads TGCAGTGCTAGGGTGAACACTGAAGCTTTCTTT. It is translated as CSARVNTEAFF.

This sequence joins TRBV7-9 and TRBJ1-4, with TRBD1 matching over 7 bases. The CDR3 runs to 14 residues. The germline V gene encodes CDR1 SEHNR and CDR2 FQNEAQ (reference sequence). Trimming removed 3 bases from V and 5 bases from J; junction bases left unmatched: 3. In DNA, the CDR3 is TGTGCCAGCAGCTTGGGGACAGCCAATGAAAAACTGTTTTTT. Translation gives CASSLGTANEKLFF.

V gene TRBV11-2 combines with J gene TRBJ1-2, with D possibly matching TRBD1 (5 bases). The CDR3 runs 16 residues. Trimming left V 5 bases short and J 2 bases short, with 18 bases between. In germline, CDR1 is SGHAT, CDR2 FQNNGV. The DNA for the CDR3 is TGTGCCAGCAGCACGGGACGGGCCGTCCCGAACTATGGCTACACCTTC. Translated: CASSTGRAVPNYGYTF.

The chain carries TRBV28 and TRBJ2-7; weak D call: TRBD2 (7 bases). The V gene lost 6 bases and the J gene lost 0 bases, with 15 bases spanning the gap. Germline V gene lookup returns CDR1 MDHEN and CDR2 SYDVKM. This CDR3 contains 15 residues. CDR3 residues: CASSTDGGPSYEQYF. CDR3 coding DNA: TGTGCCAGCAGCACAGACGGGGGGCCCTCCTACGAGCAGTACTTC.

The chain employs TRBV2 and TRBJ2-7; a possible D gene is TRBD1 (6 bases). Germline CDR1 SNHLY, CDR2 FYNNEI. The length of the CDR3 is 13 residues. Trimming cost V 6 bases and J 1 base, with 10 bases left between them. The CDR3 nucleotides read TGTGCCAGCAGCGCCGACAGGTCCTACGAGCAGTACTTC. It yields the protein CASSADRSYEQYF.

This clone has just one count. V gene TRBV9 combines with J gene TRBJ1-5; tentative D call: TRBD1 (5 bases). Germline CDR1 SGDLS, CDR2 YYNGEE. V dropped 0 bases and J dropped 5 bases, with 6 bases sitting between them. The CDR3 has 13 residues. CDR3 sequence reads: CASSVGRDQPQHF. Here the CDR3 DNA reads TGTGCCAGCAGCGTAGGCAGGGATCAGCCCCAGCATTTT.

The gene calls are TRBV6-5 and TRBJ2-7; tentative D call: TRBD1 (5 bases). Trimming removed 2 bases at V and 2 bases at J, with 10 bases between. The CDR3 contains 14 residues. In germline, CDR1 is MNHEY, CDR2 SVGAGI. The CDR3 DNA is TGTGCCAGCAGTTACCGGCAGGGTCCCTACGAGCAGTACTTC. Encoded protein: CASSYRQGPYEQYF.

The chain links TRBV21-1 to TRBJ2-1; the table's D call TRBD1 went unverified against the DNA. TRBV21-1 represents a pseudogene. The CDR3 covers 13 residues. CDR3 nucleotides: TGTGCCATCCACTCCGAAAGGCCAGGTGAGCAGTTCTTC. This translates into CAIHSERPGEQFF.